Reported below is one T cell receptor beta chain. Single cDNA molecules in the library carried unique molecular identifiers attached during preparation. Each CDR3 protein gets one entry after TCRdb re-called the RACE reads with MiXCR. The sample carries over 150,000 distinct CDR3 sequences, about 30% recorded once. The V segment lost 7 bases and the J segment 10 bases; nucleotides outside the gene matches: 8. The germline V gene encodes CDR1 SEHNR and CDR2 FQNEAQ (reference sequence). CDR3 size: 13 residues. This entry belongs to a study of human T cells and chemical hapten exposure. Study background: Donors were sensitized with 2% DPC on the upper inner arm.

Indicated time point: patch test 3, about 24 weeks after DPC sensitization. The treatment: therapeutic diphenylcyclopropenone sensitization with weekly scalp DPC. Donors, patients with alopecia ranging from 18 to 70 years old and judged suitable for DPC, provided samples. Unfractionated whole blood was the source of the extracted total RNA. This sequence was found in a woman younger than 30 with alopecia areata. Some clones in this sample may be carry-over from other donors' samples. The chain combines TRBV7-9 with TRBJ2-1, with 9 bases fitting TRBD2. The sequencing here drew on whole blood, taken in connection with sensitization to the hapten diphenylcyclopropenone (DPC). The CDR3 is CASKASGVREQFF. The CDR3 coding sequence is TGTGCCAGCAAGGCTAGCGGGGTGAGAGAGCAGTTCTTC.